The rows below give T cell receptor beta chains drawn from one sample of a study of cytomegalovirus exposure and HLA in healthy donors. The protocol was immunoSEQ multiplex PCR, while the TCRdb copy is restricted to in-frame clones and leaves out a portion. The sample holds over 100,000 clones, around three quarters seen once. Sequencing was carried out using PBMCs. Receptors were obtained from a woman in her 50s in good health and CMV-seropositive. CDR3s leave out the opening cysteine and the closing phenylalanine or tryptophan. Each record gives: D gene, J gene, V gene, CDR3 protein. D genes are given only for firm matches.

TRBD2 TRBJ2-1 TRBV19 ASSIGLAGDHSYNEQF
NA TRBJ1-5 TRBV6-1 ASNLGGGQPQH
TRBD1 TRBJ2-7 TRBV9 ASSVYPQGAGNEQY
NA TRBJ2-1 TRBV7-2 ASSLTSTYNEQF
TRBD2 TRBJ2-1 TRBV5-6 ASSLERGVYNEQF
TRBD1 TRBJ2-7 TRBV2 ASSDDRGSYEQY
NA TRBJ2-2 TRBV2 ASRQVGGGTGELF
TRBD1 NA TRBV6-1 ASKGQGASYEQY
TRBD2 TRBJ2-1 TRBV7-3 ASSQMGLAGAYNEQF
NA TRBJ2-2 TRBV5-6 ASSLQTGSGELF
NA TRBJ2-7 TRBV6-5 ASSTGTEQY
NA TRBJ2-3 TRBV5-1 ASSLQGTSTDTQY
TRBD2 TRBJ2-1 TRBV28 ASSLRLAGDNEQF
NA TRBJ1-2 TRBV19 ASSIDQRVNYGYT
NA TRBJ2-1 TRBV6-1 ASSEQSYNEQF
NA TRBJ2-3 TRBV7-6 ASSSSSRGFGDTQY
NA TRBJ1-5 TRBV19 ASSSGSHQPQH
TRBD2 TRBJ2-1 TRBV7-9 SSSPKTSGRDRNEQF
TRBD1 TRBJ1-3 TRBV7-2 ASSLNRGPSGNTIY
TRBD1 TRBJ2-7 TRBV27 ASSYRGNYEQY
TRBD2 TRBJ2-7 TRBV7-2 ASSRWTSYEQY
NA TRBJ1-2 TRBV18 ASSRGPEGLLYGYT
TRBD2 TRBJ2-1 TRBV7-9 ASSLTGLAGGSNEQF
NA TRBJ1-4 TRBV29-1 SVLQGSEKLF
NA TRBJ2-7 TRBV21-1 ASSKDDQRESCYEQY
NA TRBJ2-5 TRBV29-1 SAWTSGQETQY
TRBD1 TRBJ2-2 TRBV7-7 ASSEGQPMASGELF
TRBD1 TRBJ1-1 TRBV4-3 ASSQDPPGGVTEAF
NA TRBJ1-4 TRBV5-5 ASSFIGAANEKLF
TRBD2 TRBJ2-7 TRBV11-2 ASSLRTGGPAGYEQY
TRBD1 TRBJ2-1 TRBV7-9 SSSAVVTGSYNEQF
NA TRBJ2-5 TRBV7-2 ASSLTVAETQY
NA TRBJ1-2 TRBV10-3 AISAGTAYGYT
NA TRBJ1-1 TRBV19 ASSIEAGSYTEAF
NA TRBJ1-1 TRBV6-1 AIRRDSYMNTEAF
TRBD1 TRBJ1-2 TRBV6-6 ASRLQGWNYGYT
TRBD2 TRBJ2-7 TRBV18 ASSPLSGGSSYEQY
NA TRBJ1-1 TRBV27 ASSLGRGYTEAF
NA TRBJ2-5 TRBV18 ASSPRKGETQY
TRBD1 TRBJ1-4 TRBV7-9 ASSPGGQGKEKLF